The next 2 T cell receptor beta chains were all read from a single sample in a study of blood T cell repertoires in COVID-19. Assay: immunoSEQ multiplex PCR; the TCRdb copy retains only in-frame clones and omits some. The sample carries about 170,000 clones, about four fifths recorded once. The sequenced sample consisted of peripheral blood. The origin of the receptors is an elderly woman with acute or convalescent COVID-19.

The CDR3 loop is CASSEMGGTDSPLHF. CDR3 nucleotide sequence: TGTGCCAGCAGTGAAATGGGAGGGACCGATTCACCCCTCCACTTT. The V call is TRBV6-1, the J call TRBJ1-6, with D possibly matching TRBD1 (5 bases). The V gene's germline CDR1 is MNHNS and CDR2 SASEGT. The CDR3 is 15 residues long. V was shortened by 2 bases and J by 8 bases, with 13 bases between the two germline ends.

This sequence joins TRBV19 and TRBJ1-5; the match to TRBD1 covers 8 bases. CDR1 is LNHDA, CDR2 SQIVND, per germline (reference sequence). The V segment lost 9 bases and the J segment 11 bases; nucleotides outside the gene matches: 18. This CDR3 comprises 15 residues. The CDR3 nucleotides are TGTGCCAGCGGCAGGGGGCCTACCGGCCAGGACTCCCAGCATTTT. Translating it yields CASGRGPTGQDSQHF. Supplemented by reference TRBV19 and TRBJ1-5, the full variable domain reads DGGITQSPKYLFRKEGQNVTLSCEQNLNHDAMYWYRQDPGQGLRLIYYSQIVNDFQKGDIAEGYSVSREKKESFPLTVTSAQKNPTAFYLCASGRGPTGQDSQHFGDGTRLSIL.